This passage covers 23 T cell receptor beta chains from one sample sequenced in a study of vaccination and CD4 T cells after COVID-19. Antigen specificity for these receptors is unknown. Treatment in this sample: roughly 10-day PBMC culture with coronavirus spike peptide pools or control peptides (ViraFEST assay). The Oncomine TCR Beta short-read assay sequenced DNA from cultured CD4+ T cells. Via MiXCR, TCRdb re-called the PCR reads, giving one row per CDR3 protein. The sample includes some 9,500 distinct CDR3 sequences, approximately 55% seen only once; the top ten take roughly two fifths. Source material: CD4+ T cells from blood, cultured in vitro. These receptors came from a human donor who had recovered from COVID-19.

There are a few counts of this clonotype. The rearrangement joins TRBV28 to TRBJ2-5; 8 bases map to TRBD1. The CDR3 runs to 14 residues. Germline V gene sequence: CDR1 MDHEN, CDR2 SYDVKM. With V trimmed by 5 bases and J by 7 bases, 9 bases remained unmatched. The CDR3 region is CASSRQGTQGTQYF. The CDR3 region has the DNA TGTGCCAGCAGTCGACAGGGGACTCAGGGGACCCAGTACTTC.

The chain joins TRBV6-1 to TRBJ1-1; no clear D. The CDR3 runs to 16 residues. The ends were cut back, 4 bases at V and 5 bases at J, with 20 bases in the middle. The germline V gene has CDR1 MNHNS and CDR2 SASEGT. The CDR3 DNA reads as TGTGCCAGCAGTGTAAGTCCGCAGGTTGGGAAGACTGAAGCTTTCTTT. Translated, it gives CASSVSPQVGKTEAFF.

This clonotype rates as medium-sized. The chain recombines TRBV6-5 with TRBJ2-2; D is unclear. Germline V gene sequence: CDR1 MNHEY, CDR2 SVGAGI. Trimming stripped 4 bases from V and 8 bases from J, with 5 bases between. The CDR3 loop spans 11 amino acids. The CDR3 spells CASSFKGELFF. The CDR3 region has the DNA TGTGCCAGCAGTTTCAAAGGGGAGCTGTTTTTT.

This clonotype has more than one count but fewer than ten. The V and J genes are TRBV7-8 and TRBJ1-2; 11 nucleotides align to TRBD1. This CDR3 has 16 residues. Germline CDR1 reads SGHVS; CDR2 reads FQNEAQ. Trimming cost V 6 bases and J 3 bases; bases outside gene matches: 9. The CDR3 sequence is CASSRRTGGADYGYTF. As DNA, the CDR3 is TGTGCCAGCAGTCGACGGACAGGGGGCGCGGACTATGGCTACACCTTC.

This clonotype was seen a few times. V is TRBV20-1 and J is TRBJ2-7; possibly TRBD1 for D (6 bases). The CDR3 has 12 amino acids. Germline-derived CDR1 and CDR2 are DFQATT and SNEGSKA (reference sequence). The ends were cut back, 0 bases at V and 6 bases at J, with 9 bases in the middle. CDR3 loop: CSARDTGPEQYF. The CDR3 nucleotides are TGCAGTGCTAGAGATACAGGGCCCGAGCAGTACTTC.

This clonotype was observed a few times. V and J are TRBV5-1 and TRBJ1-3; 7 positions agree with TRBD1. J gave up 4 bases and V 4 bases, and 5 bases lay outside the gene matches. Germline CDR1 reads SGHRS; CDR2 reads YFSETQ. The CDR3 is 14 amino acids. CDR3 residues: CASSTTGSGNTIYF. The CDR3 DNA reads TGCGCCAGCAGCACGACAGGGAGCGGAAACACCATATATTTT.

This chain joins TRBV4-1 and TRBJ2-3; the D is unclear. The CDR3 length is 17 residues. Trimming removed 0 bases at V and 1 base at J, with 14 bases between. Germline V gene data show CDR1 as MGHRA and CDR2 as YSYEKL. CDR3 residues: CASSQDRSGWGTDTQYF. CDR3 nucleotide sequence: TGCGCCAGCAGCCAAGATAGGTCCGGGTGGGGCACAGATACGCAGTATTTT.

The V gene is TRBV10-1, the J gene TRBJ2-1, with 8 bases matching TRBD2. CDR3 length equals 16 residues. Germline V gives CDR1 WNHNN, CDR2 SYGVQD (reference sequence). V was clipped by 6 bases and J by 1 base; unmatched bases: 8. This chain's CDR3 is CASSNGGGRSYNEQFF. The CDR3, as DNA: TGCGCCAGCAGCAACGGGGGGGGGAGGTCCTACAATGAGCAGTTCTTC.

J is TRBJ2-5 and V is TRBV12-3 or TRBV12-4, with 10 bases lining up with TRBD2. The V gene end was trimmed by 3 bases and the J gene end by 5 bases; junction bases not matched to a gene: 6. The CDR3 has 15 amino acids. CDR3 coding DNA: TGTGCCAGCAGTTTTAAGCGGGGGGGCCAGGAGACCCAGTACTTC. The encoded protein is CASSFKRGGQETQYF.

In its sample, this clonotype was seen once. V and J are TRBV30 and TRBJ1-3, with D uncertain. The CDR3 consists of 16 residues. Germline V gives CDR1 GTSNPN, CDR2 SVGIG (reference sequence). With 0 bases removed from V and 4 bases from J, the gap between germline ends came to 16 bases. CDR3 in amino acids: CAWSVLSPAHGNTIYF. For the CDR3, the DNA is TGTGCCTGGAGTGTCCTCTCTCCGGCACACGGAAACACCATATATTTT.

The rearrangement joins TRBV27 to TRBJ1-5; D ambiguous. The V and J ends lost 2 bases and 5 bases respectively, with 7 bases between them. CDR1 is MNHEY and CDR2 is SMNVEV in the germline V gene (reference sequence). The CDR3 is made up of 13 amino acids. The CDR3 loop reads CASSLRRDQPQHF. In nucleotides, the CDR3 is TGTGCCAGCAGTTTACGCAGAGATCAGCCCCAGCATTTT.

The chain uses TRBV7-8 and TRBJ2-5, with TRBD2 identical over 7 bases. Losses at the gene ends were 5 bases for V and 1 base for J; bases not matched to a gene: 13. Germline CDR1 is SGHVS and CDR2 is FQNEAQ. The CDR3 totals 17 residues. This chain's CDR3 is CASSPPLGLAAQETQYF. In DNA form, the CDR3 reads TGTGCCAGCAGCCCGCCTCTGGGTCTAGCGGCCCAAGAGACCCAGTACTTC.

This clonotype has only a few counts. The chain links TRBV7-2 to TRBJ1-3; D not resolved. Trimming removed 1 base at V and 0 bases at J, with 7 bases between. The length of the CDR3 is 15 residues. Per germline, CDR1 SGHTA and CDR2 FQGNSA. Here the CDR3 DNA reads TGTGCCAGCAGCTTAGAGGTCGGCTCTGGAAACACCATATATTTT. Its translation: CASSLEVGSGNTIYF.

The rearrangement uses TRBV29-1 and TRBJ2-5, with 10 bases identical to TRBD1. The germline V gene has CDR1 SQVTM and CDR2 ANQGSEA. J gave up 4 bases and V 2 bases, and 4 bases lay outside the gene matches. The CDR3 is 14 amino acids. CDR3 protein: CSVERDRGRETQYF. The CDR3 coding sequence is TGCAGCGTTGAACGGGACAGGGGTCGAGAGACCCAGTACTTC.

V gene TRBV5-4 combines with J gene TRBJ2-1, with D tentatively TRBD1 (6 bases). CDR1 is SGHNT and CDR2 is YYREEE in the germline V gene (reference sequence). The CDR3 is 16 residues long. V lost 0 bases and J 0 bases, leaving 10 bases between the germline ends. In DNA, the CDR3 is TGTGCCAGCAGCTTGGGAAGGGACACCTCCTACAATGAGCAGTTCTTC. Its protein product is CASSLGRDTSYNEQFF.

V usage is TRBV19 and J usage is TRBJ1-5; D uncertain. CDR3 size: 15 residues. Germline CDR1 reads LNHDA; CDR2 reads SQIVND (reference sequence). Trimming took 10 bases from V and 3 from J, leaving 19 bases between them. This chain's CDR3 is CATSFYVGSNQPQHF. The CDR3, as DNA: TGTGCCACCTCCTTTTATGTGGGGTCCAATCAGCCCCAGCATTTT.

The sample holds a few counts of this clonotype. The chain recombines TRBV7-9 with TRBJ2-5; D not resolved. Between the trimmed V and J ends, which lost 1 base and 4 bases, there was a span of 7 bases. Germline V gives CDR1 SEHNR, CDR2 FQNEAQ (reference sequence). CDR3 size: 13 residues. Here the CDR3 reads CASSLGRLETQYF. CDR3 in DNA: TGTGCCAGCAGCTTAGGCAGGTTAGAGACCCAGTACTTC.

The chain links TRBV5-1 to TRBJ2-3; TRBD1 might be the D (5 bases). The CDR3 is made up of 14 amino acids. Germline V lookup: CDR1 SGHRS, CDR2 YFSETQ. Trimming took 2 bases from V and 2 from J, leaving 9 bases between them. The CDR3 is CASSFEDNTDTQYF. The CDR3 nucleotides are TGCGCCAGCAGCTTCGAGGACAACACAGATACGCAGTATTTT.

This clonotype has only a few counts. J is TRBJ2-3 and V is TRBV5-4; 8 bases are a match to TRBD2. CDR3 length: 15 residues. J gave up 1 base and V 4 bases, and 5 bases lay outside the gene matches. The germline V gene has CDR1 SGHNT and CDR2 YYREEE (reference sequence). The CDR3 DNA follows: TGTGCCAGCAGCCAACGTAGCGGGGGCACAGATACGCAGTATTTT. Translating it yields CASSQRSGGTDTQYF.

The chain links TRBV14 to TRBJ1-6; D gene uncertain. The CDR3 extends over 15 amino acids. Per the germline V gene, CDR1 is SGHDN and CDR2 is FVKESK. With 1 base removed from V and 4 bases from J, the gap between germline ends came to 8 bases. The CDR3 bases are TGTGCCAGCAGCCAAGCCCCAGCTTATAATTCACCCCTCCACTTT. Residues: CASSQAPAYNSPLHF.

V usage is TRBV12-3 or TRBV12-4 and J usage is TRBJ2-3, with TRBD2 matching over 12 bases. The CDR3 is made up of 15 amino acids. V was clipped by 6 bases and J by 5 bases; unmatched bases: 6. CDR3 sequence: CASSPSGGAGDTQYF. CDR3 DNA sequence: TGTGCCAGCAGCCCTAGCGGGGGGGCCGGAGATACGCAGTATTTT.

V usage is TRBV5-8 and J usage is TRBJ1-1; tentatively, D is TRBD1 (5 bases). Per germline, CDR1 SGHTS and CDR2 YDEGEE. Trimming took off 4 bases at V and 3 bases at J, with 16 bases between the two ends. The length of the CDR3 is 15 residues. The CDR3 here is CASSPGRGGDTEAFF. The CDR3 region has the DNA TGTGCCAGCAGCCCCGGGCGCGGGGGGGACACTGAAGCTTTCTTT.

The chain couples TRBV6-1 to TRBJ1-1, with a possible D match to TRBD1 (6 bases). This CDR3 is 15 amino acids long. V lost 7 bases and J 3 bases, leaving 18 bases between the germline ends. Germline V gene sequence: CDR1 MNHNS, CDR2 SASEGT. CDR3 protein: CASTKGGGYHTEAFF. The CDR3 nucleotides read TGTGCCAGCACCAAGGGGGGGGGCTACCACACTGAAGCTTTCTTT.